A single sample gave rise to the 13 T cell receptor beta chains below, sequenced in a study of cytomegalovirus exposure and HLA in healthy donors. Primers: 60 Vbeta forward and 13 Jbeta reverse. This table comes from immunoSEQ multiplex PCR, and its TCRdb copy is limited to in-frame clones, with some not included. Here the sample spans some 190,000 clones, more than 70% being singletons. The sample was PBMCs. Every receptor here comes from a woman aged 40 to 55 in good health and CMV-seronegative.

With regard to this clone: Other DNA sequences within the sample encode an identical CDR3. This sequence joins TRBV9 and TRBJ1-1; D gene uncertain. Trimming took off 3 bases at V and 2 bases at J, with 8 bases between the two ends. This CDR3 has 13 residues. The V gene's germline CDR1 is SGDLS and CDR2 YYNGEE. The CDR3 DNA reads TGTGCCAGCAGCGCGACAAGAAACACTGAAGCTTTCTTT. Translated, it gives CASSATRNTEAFF.

The CDR3 bases are TGTGCCAGCACCTCCGGGCGGGAGCTCGAGCAGTACTTC. The encoded protein is CASTSGRELEQYF. The genes are TRBV5-6 and TRBJ2-7, with TRBD2 matching 7 bases. With V trimmed by 6 bases and J by 6 bases, 9 bases remained unmatched. The germline gives CDR1 SGHDT, CDR2 YYEEEE. This CDR3 region has 13 residues.

The chain combines TRBV6-5 with TRBJ1-1; TRBD1 is a possible D gene (5 bases). Trimming stripped 2 bases from V and 9 bases from J, with 13 bases between. The CDR3 is made up of 13 amino acids. Germline loops: CDR1 MNHEY, CDR2 SVGAGI. As DNA, the CDR3 is TGTGCCAGCAGTTACGGGCAGGGAAGTAAAGCTTTCTTT. This gives the protein CASSYGQGSKAFF.

This clone appeared once. The V call is TRBV6-6, the J call TRBJ1-5; 9 bases match TRBD1. Trimming cost V 6 bases and J 5 bases; bases outside gene matches: 8. Germline CDR1 and CDR2: MNHNY and SVGAGI (reference sequence). The length of the CDR3 is 15 residues. The CDR3 DNA reads as TGTGCCAGCAGAGTCGGGACAGGGCTCCATCAGCCCCAGCATTTT. The encoded protein is CASRVGTGLHQPQHF.

The chain couples TRBV5-6 to TRBJ1-1; perhaps TRBD1 as D (6 bases). The CDR3 length is 14 residues. V dropped 6 bases and J dropped 5 bases, with 17 bases sitting between them. Germline V gives CDR1 SGHDT, CDR2 YYEEEE. The CDR3 spells CASMRGGARTEAFF. The CDR3 nucleotides read TGTGCCAGCATGAGGGGGGGGGCGCGAACTGAAGCTTTCTTT.

The rearrangement uses TRBV29-1 and TRBJ2-3; D is possibly TRBD1 (6 bases). The CDR3 totals 14 residues. The germline V gene has CDR1 SQVTM and CDR2 ANQGSEA. Trimming removed 7 bases at V and 2 bases at J, with 16 bases between. The DNA for the CDR3 is TGCAGCGGTAGGACAGCGGCAGACACAGATACGCAGTATTTT. This translates into CSGRTAADTDTQYF.

The chain uses TRBV18 and TRBJ1-2; tentative D call: TRBD1 (5 bases). V was clipped by 2 bases and J by 5 bases, with 15 bases between them. CDR3 length: 15 residues. The V gene's germline CDR1 is KGHSH and CDR2 LQKENI. The CDR3 loop is CASSPVGSRGYGYTF. The CDR3 nucleotides are TGTGCCAGCTCACCAGTAGGTTCCCGGGGGTATGGCTACACCTTC.

The CDR3 sequence: CASSPGTDPTGELFF. Here the CDR3 DNA reads TGTGCCAGCTCACCTGGGACAGATCCGACCGGGGAGCTGTTTTTT. The rearrangement links TRBV18 to TRBJ2-2; 7 positions match TRBD1. V lost 3 bases to trimming and J lost 5 bases; unmatched junction nucleotides: 6. CDR1 KGHSH and CDR2 LQKENI come from the germline V gene. The length of the CDR3 is 15 residues.

The rearrangement joins TRBV6-5 to TRBJ2-3, with a weak D call TRBD2 (6 bases). CDR1 MNHEY and CDR2 SVGAGI come from the germline V gene. The CDR3 has 14 residues. The V end lost 0 bases, the J end lost 6 bases, and 10 bases lay between the germline ends. The CDR3 loop reads CASSYSDGGDTQYF. The CDR3 DNA reads TGTGCCAGCAGTTACTCGGACGGGGGTGATACGCAGTATTTT.

This chain connects TRBV7-2 to TRBJ1-5, with D unclear. This CDR3 is 13 amino acids long. The germline CDR1 and CDR2 sequences are SGHTA and FQGNSA. Trimming removed 2 bases from V and 5 bases from J, with 7 bases in between. The CDR3 DNA reads as TGTGCCAGCAGCTTAAAAGCCTATCAGCCCCAGCATTTT. Translation gives CASSLKAYQPQHF.

The chain joins TRBV7-9 to TRBJ1-3; the D is unclear. The CDR3 extends over 15 amino acids. CDR1 and CDR2 from the germline V gene are SEHNR and FQNEAQ (reference sequence). The V gene lost 9 bases and the J gene lost 7 bases, with 22 bases spanning the gap. CDR3 amino acids: CARTPRSPGGNTIYF. The CDR3 DNA reads as TGTGCCAGGACCCCGAGGTCTCCGGGTGGCAACACCATATATTTT.

J is TRBJ1-5 and V is TRBV5-8, with D uncertain. The length of the CDR3 is 15 residues. V shed 0 bases and J shed 0 bases, with 7 bases lying between them. Germline V gene data show CDR1 as SGHTS and CDR2 as YDEGEE. Here the CDR3 DNA reads TGTGCCAGCAGCTTGGAGCCATATAGCAATCAGCCCCAGCATTTT. This translates into CASSLEPYSNQPQHF.

The CDR3 DNA is TGTGCCAGCAGCTTCGGGACTAGCGGAACCTACGAGCAGTACTTC. Translation gives CASSFGTSGTYEQYF. The chain employs TRBV9 and TRBJ2-7; 11 bases align to TRBD2. CDR3 length equals 15 residues. With V trimmed by 4 bases and J by 2 bases, 5 bases remained unmatched. Germline V lookup: CDR1 SGDLS, CDR2 YYNGEE. Filled out from reference TRBV9 and TRBJ2-7, the complete variable domain reads DSGVTQTPKHLITATGQRVTLRCSPRSGDLSVYWYQQSLDQGLQFLIQYYNGEERAKGNILERFSAQQFPDLHSELNLSSLELGDSALYFCASSFGTSGTYEQYFGPGTRLTVT.